This T cell receptor beta chain is drawn from a study of molecular identifiers for immune sequencing clone quantification. Study information: In replicates, RNA from about 20,000 or 100,000 naive CD8 cells was split five ways, four sequenced.

Sorting selected naive CD8 T cells with a CD8+CD4-CCR7+CD45RA+ phenotype. TCRdb used MiXCR to reprocess the PCR reads, holding one entry per CDR3 protein. The sample consists of some 590,000 distinct CDR3 sequences, about 25% of them appearing once. Germline CDR1 is LNHDA and CDR2 is SQIVND (reference sequence). The V gene end was trimmed by 4 bases and the J gene end by 4 bases; junction bases not matched to a gene: 7. This CDR3 comprises 15 residues. The chain combines TRBV19 with TRBJ1-1; 9 nucleotides match TRBD1. The source material was naive CD8+ T cells from blood, with Jurkat cell RNA spiked in. Regarding subset: FACS-sorted CD8+CD4-CCR7+CD45RA+ naive T cells. This TCR was sampled from a human donor in good health. Some libraries in this study had Jurkat cell RNA spiked in. The CDR3 DNA reads as TGTGCCAGTAGTACCGGGACAGGGCTGACCACTGAAGCTTTCTTT. It is translated as CASSTGTGLTTEAFF.